Detailed here is one TCR beta chain. Measured with immunoSEQ multiplex PCR; TCRdb has only the in-frame clones, and not every one. The sample lists fewer than 75,000 clones; 70% to 90% were seen once. The V and J ends lost 1 base and 0 bases, in that order; junction bases with no gene match: 5. Germline values: CDR1 SGHVS, CDR2 FNYEAQ. The CDR3 loop spans 17 amino acids. This entry comes from a study of blood T cell repertoires in COVID-19. Study-wide context: COVID-19 samples from acute and convalescent phases originated in the United States, Italy and Spain.

The V gene is TRBV7-6, the J gene TRBJ2-1, with TRBD2 matching over 8 bases. The source of this sequence is a man in his sixties or seventies with acute or convalescent COVID-19. Sequencing used peripheral blood. The CDR3 is CASSLEGSGASYNEQFF. In DNA form, the CDR3 reads TGTGCCAGCAGCTTAGAGGGTAGCGGGGCCTCCTACAATGAGCAGTTCTTC.